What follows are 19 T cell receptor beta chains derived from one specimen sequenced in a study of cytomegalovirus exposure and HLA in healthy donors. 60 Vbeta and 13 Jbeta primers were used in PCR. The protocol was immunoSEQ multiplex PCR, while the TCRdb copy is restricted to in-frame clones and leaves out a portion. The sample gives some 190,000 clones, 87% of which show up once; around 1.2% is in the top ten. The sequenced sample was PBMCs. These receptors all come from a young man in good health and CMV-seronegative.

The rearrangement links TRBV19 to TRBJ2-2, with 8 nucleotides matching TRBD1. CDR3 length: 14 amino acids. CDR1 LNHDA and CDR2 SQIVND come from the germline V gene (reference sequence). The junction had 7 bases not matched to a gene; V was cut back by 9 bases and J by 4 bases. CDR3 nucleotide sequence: TGTGCCAGCTTGGACAGGGAAGTCACCGGGGAGCTGTTTTTT. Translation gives CASLDREVTGELFF.

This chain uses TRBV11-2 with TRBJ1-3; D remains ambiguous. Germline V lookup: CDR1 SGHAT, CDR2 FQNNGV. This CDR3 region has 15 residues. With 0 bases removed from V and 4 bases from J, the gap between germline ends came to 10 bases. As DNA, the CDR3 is TGTGCCAGCAGCTTAGATCGGGTCGGCGGAAACACCATATATTTT. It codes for CASSLDRVGGNTIYF.

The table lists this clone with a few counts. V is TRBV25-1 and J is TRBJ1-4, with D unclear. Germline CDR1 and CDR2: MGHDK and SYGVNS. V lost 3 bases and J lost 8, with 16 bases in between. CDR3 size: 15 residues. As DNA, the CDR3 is TGTGCCAGCAGTGACCCAGGTATCCCTATCGAAAAACTGTTTTTT. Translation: CASSDPGIPIEKLFF.

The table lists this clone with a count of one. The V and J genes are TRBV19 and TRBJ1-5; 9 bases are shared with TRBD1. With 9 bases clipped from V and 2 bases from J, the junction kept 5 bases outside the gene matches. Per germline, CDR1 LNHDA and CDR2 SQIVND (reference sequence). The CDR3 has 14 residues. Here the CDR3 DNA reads TGTGCCAGCCTACAGGGGGCAGGCAATCAGCCCCAGCATTTT. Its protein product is CASLQGAGNQPQHF.

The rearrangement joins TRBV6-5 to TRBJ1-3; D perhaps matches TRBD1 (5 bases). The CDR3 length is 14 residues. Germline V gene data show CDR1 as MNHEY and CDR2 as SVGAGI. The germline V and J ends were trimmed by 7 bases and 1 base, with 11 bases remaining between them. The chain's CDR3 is CASTRGGSGNTIYF. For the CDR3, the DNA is TGTGCCAGCACCCGCGGGGGATCTGGAAACACCATATATTTT.

The CDR3, as DNA: TGCGCCAGCAGCTTGTACAGGGACAACTCCTACGAGCAGTACTTC. As protein: CASSLYRDNSYEQYF. The J gene is TRBJ2-7, the V gene TRBV5-1; tentatively, D is TRBD1 (6 bases). Germline V lookup: CDR1 SGHRS, CDR2 YFSETQ. Trimming removed 1 base at V and 0 bases at J, with 11 bases between. The CDR3 length is 15 residues. The full variable domain, its missing parts supplied by reference TRBV5-1 and TRBJ2-7, is KAGVTQTPRYLIKTRGQQVTLSCSPISGHRSVSWYQQTPGQGLQFLFEYFSETQRNKGNFPGRFSGRQFSNSRSEMNVSTLELGDSALYLCASSLYRDNSYEQYFGPGTRLTVT.

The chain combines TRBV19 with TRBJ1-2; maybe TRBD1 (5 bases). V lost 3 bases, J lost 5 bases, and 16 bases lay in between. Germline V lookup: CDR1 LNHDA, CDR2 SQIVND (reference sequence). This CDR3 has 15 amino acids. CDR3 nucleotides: TGTGCCAGTAGTATTGGAACAGGACCTGGGTATGGCTACACCTTC. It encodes CASSIGTGPGYGYTF.

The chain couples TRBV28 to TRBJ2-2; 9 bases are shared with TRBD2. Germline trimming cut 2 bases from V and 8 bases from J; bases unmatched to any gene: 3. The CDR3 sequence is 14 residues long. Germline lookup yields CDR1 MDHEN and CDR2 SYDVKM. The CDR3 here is CASSLRGRVGELFF. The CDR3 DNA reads TGTGCCAGCAGTTTACGCGGGAGGGTGGGGGAGCTGTTTTTT.

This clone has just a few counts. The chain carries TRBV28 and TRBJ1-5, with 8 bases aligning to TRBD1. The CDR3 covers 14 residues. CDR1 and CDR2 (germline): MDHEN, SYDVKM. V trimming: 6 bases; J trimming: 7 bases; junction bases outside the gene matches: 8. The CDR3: CASSTGQGRQPQHF. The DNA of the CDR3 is TGTGCCAGCAGCACTGGACAGGGTCGACAGCCCCAGCATTTT.

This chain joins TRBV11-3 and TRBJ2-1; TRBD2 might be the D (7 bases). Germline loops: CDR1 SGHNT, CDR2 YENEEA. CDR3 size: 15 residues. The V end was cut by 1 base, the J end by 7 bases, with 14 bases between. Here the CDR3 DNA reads TGTGCCAGCAGCTTAGGGGGGGGGCGCGGGAATGAGCAGTTCTTC. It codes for CASSLGGGRGNEQFF. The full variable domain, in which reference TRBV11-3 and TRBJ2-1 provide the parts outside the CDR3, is EAGVVQSPRYKIIEKKQPVAFWCNPISGHNTLYWYLQNLGQGPELLIRYENEEAVDDSQLPKDRFSAERLKGVDSTLKIQPAELGDSAVYLCASSLGGGRGNEQFFGPGTRLTVL.

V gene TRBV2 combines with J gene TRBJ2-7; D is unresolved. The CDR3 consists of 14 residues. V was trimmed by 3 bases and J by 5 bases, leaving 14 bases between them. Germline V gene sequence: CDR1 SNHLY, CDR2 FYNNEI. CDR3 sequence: CASSDGGSSDEQYF. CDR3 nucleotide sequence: TGTGCCAGCAGTGATGGTGGTTCCTCAGACGAGCAGTACTTC.

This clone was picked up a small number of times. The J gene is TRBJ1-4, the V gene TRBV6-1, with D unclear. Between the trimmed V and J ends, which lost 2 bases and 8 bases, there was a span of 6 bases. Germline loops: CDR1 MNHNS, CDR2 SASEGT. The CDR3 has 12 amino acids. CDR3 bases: TGTGCCAGCAGTGAACTCCAGGAAAAACTGTTTTTT. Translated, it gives CASSELQEKLFF.

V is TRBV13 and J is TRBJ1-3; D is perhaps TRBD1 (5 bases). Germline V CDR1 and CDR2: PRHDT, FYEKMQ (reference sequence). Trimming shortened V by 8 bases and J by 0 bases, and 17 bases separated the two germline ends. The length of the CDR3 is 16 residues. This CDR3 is CASRPPGGSSGNTIYF. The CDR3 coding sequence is TGTGCCAGCCGCCCCCCGGGGGGAAGCTCTGGAAACACCATATATTTT.

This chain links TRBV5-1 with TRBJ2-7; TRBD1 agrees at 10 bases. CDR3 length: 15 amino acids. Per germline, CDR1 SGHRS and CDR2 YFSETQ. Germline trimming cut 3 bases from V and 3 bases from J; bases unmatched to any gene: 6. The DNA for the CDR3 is TGCGCCAGCAGCTCAAGTGGGGACAGGGGCTACGAGCAGTACTTC. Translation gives CASSSSGDRGYEQYF.

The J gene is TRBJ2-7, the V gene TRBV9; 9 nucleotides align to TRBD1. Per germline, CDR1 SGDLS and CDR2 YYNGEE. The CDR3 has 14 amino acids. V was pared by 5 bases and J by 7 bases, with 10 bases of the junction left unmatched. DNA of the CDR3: TGTGCCAGCAGTTTGGGACAGGGTTTAGGAGAGCAGTACTTC. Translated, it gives CASSLGQGLGEQYF.

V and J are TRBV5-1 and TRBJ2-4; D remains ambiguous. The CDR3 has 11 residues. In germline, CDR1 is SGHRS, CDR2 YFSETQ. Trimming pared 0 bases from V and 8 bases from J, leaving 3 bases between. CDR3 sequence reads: CASSLGDIQYF. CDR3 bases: TGCGCCAGCAGCTTGGGAGACATTCAGTACTTC. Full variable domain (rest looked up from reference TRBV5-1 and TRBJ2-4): KAGVTQTPRYLIKTRGQQVTLSCSPISGHRSVSWYQQTPGQGLQFLFEYFSETQRNKGNFPGRFSGRQFSNSRSEMNVSTLELGDSALYLCASSLGDIQYFGAGTRLSVL.

The CDR3 bases are TGTGCCAGCAGTGAAGAGGGAAGGGGGACAGGGAACACTGAAGCTTTCTTT. Translation: CASSEEGRGTGNTEAFF. The chain is built from TRBV6-1 and TRBJ1-1; 8 nucleotides line up with TRBD1. This CDR3 region has 17 residues. The V and J ends lost 1 base and 1 base, in that order; junction bases with no gene match: 8. Germline CDR1 reads MNHNS; CDR2 reads SASEGT.

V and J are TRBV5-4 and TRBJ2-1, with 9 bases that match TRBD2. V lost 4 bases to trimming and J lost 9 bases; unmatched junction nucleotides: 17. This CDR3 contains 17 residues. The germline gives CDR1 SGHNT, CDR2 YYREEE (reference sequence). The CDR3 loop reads CASSQPVAPREGREQFF. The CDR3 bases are TGTGCCAGCAGCCAACCCGTGGCGCCGCGGGAGGGCCGTGAGCAGTTCTTC.

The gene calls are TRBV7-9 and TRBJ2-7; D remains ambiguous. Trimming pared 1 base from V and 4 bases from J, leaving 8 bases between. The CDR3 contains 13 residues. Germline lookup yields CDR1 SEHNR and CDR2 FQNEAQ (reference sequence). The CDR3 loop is CASSLGGRYEQYF. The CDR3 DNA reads TGTGCCAGCAGCTTAGGTGGCAGATACGAGCAGTACTTC.